The T cell receptor (beta chain) described here comes from a study of cytomegalovirus exposure and HLA in healthy donors. The ends lost 1 base at V and 9 bases at J; junction bases unmatched: 6. CDR1 is GTSNPN, CDR2 SVGIG, per germline (reference sequence). This CDR3 has 14 residues. Method: immunoSEQ multiplex PCR; TCRdb's copy keeps in-frame clones and lacks some. The table has 150,000 to 200,000 clones, roughly 82% seen once; the top ten hold less than 9%. This clone occurred a few times. The donors formed part of the roughly 120-subject validation cohort, distinct from the approximately 670-subject first cohort.

Sequencing input: PBMCs. The chain combines TRBV30 with TRBJ2-1; 10 bases align to TRBD1. The source is a man between 18 and 29 years old in good health and CMV-seropositive. The CDR3 spells CAWSAGTGVGEQFF. The CDR3 nucleotides are TGTGCCTGGAGTGCCGGGACAGGGGTTGGTGAGCAGTTCTTC.